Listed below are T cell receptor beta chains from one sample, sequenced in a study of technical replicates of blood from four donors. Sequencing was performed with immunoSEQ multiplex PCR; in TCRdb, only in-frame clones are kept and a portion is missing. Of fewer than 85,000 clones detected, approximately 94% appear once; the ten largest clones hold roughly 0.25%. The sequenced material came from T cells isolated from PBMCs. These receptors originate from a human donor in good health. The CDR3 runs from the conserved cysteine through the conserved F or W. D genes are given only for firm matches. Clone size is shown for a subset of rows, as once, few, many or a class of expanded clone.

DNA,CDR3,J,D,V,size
TGTGCCAGCAGTTTATCGTGGGCGGGGGTCGGCCAGCCCCAGCATTTT,CASSLSWAGVGQPQHF,TRBJ1-5,.,TRBV28,.
TGTGCCTGGAGGCTAGGGACACTGAACACTGAAGCTTTCTTT,CAWRLGTLNTEAFF,TRBJ1-1,.,TRBV30,.
TGTGCCAGCAGCCCGACGGGACTTTATAGCAATCAGCCCCAGCATTTT,CASSPTGLYSNQPQHF,TRBJ1-5,.,TRBV6-6,.
TGTGCCAGCACCTCTTCTAGGACAGGCCACACTGAAGCTTTCTTT,CASTSSRTGHTEAFF,TRBJ1-1,.,TRBV21-1,.
TGTGCCAGCAGCCAAGAGCCTAGCGGGAGCACAGATACGCAGTATTTT,CASSQEPSGSTDTQYF,TRBJ2-3,TRBD2,TRBV4-2,.
TGTGCCAGCAGTACAGGGGGAAATAATGAAAAACTGTTTTTT,CASSTGGNNEKLFF,TRBJ1-4,TRBD1,TRBV28,.
TGTGCCAGCAGTTTATGGGACAGCTACAATGAGCAGTTCTTC,CASSLWDSYNEQFF,TRBJ2-1,TRBD1,TRBV27,.
TGTGCCAGCAGCCCCGCGATATCGAGGACTGAAGCTTTCTTT,CASSPAISRTEAFF,TRBJ1-1,.,TRBV5-5,.
TGTGCCAGCAGCTTGGTCCACAGGACGAACACTGAAGCTTTCTTT,CASSLVHRTNTEAFF,TRBJ1-1,.,TRBV5-8,few
TGTGCCAGCAGTTTCGAGACTAGCGGGGGGGCCCATGAGCAGTTCTTC,CASSFETSGGAHEQFF,TRBJ2-1,TRBD2,TRBV27,.
TGTGCCAGCAGCTTAGGCCAGGGGCGCACAGATACGCAGTATTTT,CASSLGQGRTDTQYF,TRBJ2-3,.,TRBV13,.
TGCGCCAGCAGCCCGGGACTAGCAACAGATACGCAGTATTTT,CASSPGLATDTQYF,TRBJ2-3,TRBD2,TRBV4-1,.
TGTGCCAGCGCGGGAGGGCCTACGAACACCGGGGAGCTGTTTTTT,CASAGGPTNTGELFF,TRBJ2-2,TRBD2,TRBV13,.
TGTGCCAGCAGTGAATTGGACAGGGAGATCACTGAAGCTTTCTTT,CASSELDREITEAFF,TRBJ1-1,TRBD1,TRBV28,.
TGTGCCAGCAGAGGGACGGGACAGGATAGGGAAAAACTGTTTTTT,CASRGTGQDREKLFF,TRBJ1-4,TRBD1,TRBV2,.
TGCGCCAGCAGTGGACTAGCGATCCCCGGGGAGCTGTTTTTT,CASSGLAIPGELFF,TRBJ2-2,TRBD2,TRBV10-2,.
TGCGCCAGCAGTGCGACTAGCGGAAGGGATGAGCAGTTCTTC,CASSATSGRDEQFF,TRBJ2-1,TRBD2,TRBV10-1,few
TGTGCCAGCAGTGGGCAGGGGGAGTGGATTAATGGCTACACCTTC,CASSGQGEWINGYTF,TRBJ1-2,TRBD1,TRBV25-1,.
TGTGCCAGCAGCTCAAAACAGGGACTAGCAAGCTCCTACAATGAGCAGTTCTTC,CASSSKQGLASSYNEQFF,TRBJ2-1,TRBD2,TRBV5-4,.
TGCGCCAGCAGCGTCCAGGGACAGAACACTGAAGCTTTCTTT,CASSVQGQNTEAFF,TRBJ1-1,.,TRBV5-1,.
TGTGCCAGCAGCTTAGGGCAGGGGGCGCGGGATACGCAGTATTTT,CASSLGQGARDTQYF,TRBJ2-3,TRBD1,TRBV5-4,.
TGTGCCAGCAGCCAAGGGTGGAGCGGGATACTGGCAGATACGCAGTATTTT,CASSQGWSGILADTQYF,TRBJ2-3,TRBD2,TRBV4-2,.
TGTGCCAGCAGCGTAGACAGGGGGACTTATGGCTACACCTTC,CASSVDRGTYGYTF,TRBJ1-2,TRBD1,TRBV9,.
TGTGCCAGCAGCTTCCAGGGGGCCGGCCAAGAGACCCAGTACTTC,CASSFQGAGQETQYF,TRBJ2-5,TRBD1,TRBV5-6,.
TGTGCCAGCAGCGCGGGACTACAAAATCAGCCCCAGCATTTT,CASSAGLQNQPQHF,TRBJ1-5,.,TRBV6-5,medium-sized
TGCGCCAGCAGCTTCACAGGCGCCTCCTACGAGCAGTACTTC,CASSFTGASYEQYF,TRBJ2-7,.,TRBV5-1,.
TGTGCCAGCAGCTTTACAGGGGGCGCCGAAGTCCTAGATACGCAGTATTTT,CASSFTGGAEVLDTQYF,TRBJ2-3,TRBD1,TRBV11-2,.
TGTGCCAGTACACCGGCGGGGGGTTCTGGCTACACCTTC,CASTPAGGSGYTF,TRBJ1-2,.,TRBV19,.
TGTGCCAGTAGTTTGGACAGGGAGTCCCACGAGCAGTACTTC,CASSLDRESHEQYF,TRBJ2-7,TRBD1,TRBV19,.
TGCGCCAGCAGCCAACTAGTAGCGGGGGAAAGCACAGATACGCAGTATTTT,CASSQLVAGESTDTQYF,TRBJ2-3,TRBD2,TRBV4-1,.
TGTGCCATCAAACGGGACAGGGGAACAGATACGCAGTATTTT,CAIKRDRGTDTQYF,TRBJ2-3,TRBD1,TRBV10-3,.
TGTGCCAGCAGAGTTACAGGGTCATCCTACGAGCAGTACTTC,CASRVTGSSYEQYF,TRBJ2-7,.,TRBV28,.
TGTGCCAGCACAGGGGTGGGCACTGAAGCTTTCTTT,CASTGVGTEAFF,TRBJ1-1,.,TRBV2,.
TGCGCCAGCAGCTTTGATTGGGCCTCCTACGAGCAGTACTTC,CASSFDWASYEQYF,TRBJ2-7,.,TRBV5-1,.
TGTGCCAGCAGCCCCATAAGACAGATTAACACTGAAGCTTTCTTT,CASSPIRQINTEAFF,TRBJ1-1,.,TRBV7-9,.
TGCGCCAGCAGCCAAGAGGGGCAGGGGATCGGTGGCTACACCTTC,CASSQEGQGIGGYTF,TRBJ1-2,.,TRBV4-1,few
TGTGCCAGCAGCTTAAGAATTTATGTGGACAGGGGGCCTCAAGGAGATGAGCAGTTCTTC,CASSLRIYVDRGPQGDEQFF,TRBJ2-1,TRBD1,TRBV13,.
TGCGCCAGCAGCCTTGGGACTTGGGGGGACACTGAAGCTTTCTTT,CASSLGTWGDTEAFF,TRBJ1-1,.,TRBV5-1,once
TGTGCCAGCAGTTTTCGGGGCTCCTACGAGCAGTACTTC,CASSFRGSYEQYF,TRBJ2-7,.,TRBV27,.
TGTGCCAGCAGACTCGACACCGGGGAGCTGTTTTTT,CASRLDTGELFF,TRBJ2-2,.,TRBV28,.
TGCGCCAGCAGCTTCCAGGGCTCCTACGAGCAGTACTTC,CASSFQGSYEQYF,TRBJ2-7,.,TRBV5-1,.
TGTGCCAGCAGCGTAGTCGGGACACCAGATAATTCACCCCTCCACTTT,CASSVVGTPDNSPLHF,TRBJ1-6,.,TRBV9,.
TGCAGCGTTGGTGATGGCGGGAATCAGCCCCAGCATTTT,CSVGDGGNQPQHF,TRBJ1-5,.,TRBV29-1,.
TGCAGCGTTGACGGACAGGGTTCAACCTACGAGCAGTACTTC,CSVDGQGSTYEQYF,TRBJ2-7,TRBD1,TRBV29-1,.
TGTGCCAGCAGCTTAGGAGGAGGGGCTCGAGAGACCCAGTACTTC,CASSLGGGARETQYF,TRBJ2-5,.,TRBV11-2,.
TGTGCCAGCAGTCGCGGGACTAGCGGGAGGGAGACCCAGTACTTC,CASSRGTSGRETQYF,TRBJ2-5,TRBD2,TRBV28,.
TGTGCCAGCAGCTTAGGGTCCGGGAGTGAAGCTTTCTTT,CASSLGSGSEAFF,TRBJ1-1,.,TRBV7-8,.
TGTGCCAGTAGTATGTTTTCCGCGGGAGCAGAGACCCAGTACTTC,CASSMFSAGAETQYF,TRBJ2-5,TRBD2,TRBV19,.
TGTGCCAGCAGCTTAGGACTAGCGAAGGCCGGGGAGCTGTTTTTT,CASSLGLAKAGELFF,TRBJ2-2,TRBD2,TRBV7-2,.
TGTGCCAGCATCGTTAGTCGGGTTGAGACAGGCAAAAATTCACCCCTCCACTTT,CASIVSRVETGKNSPLHF,TRBJ1-6,.,TRBV6-9,once
TGTGCCAGCAGTACATCCGGGACAGGGGTATTTTTTTCGGTCTTC,CASSTSGTGVFFSVF,TRBJ2-1,TRBD1,TRBV6-5,.
TGTGCCAGCAGTTTATACGAGGGTTCGAACACTGAAGCTTTCTTT,CASSLYEGSNTEAFF,TRBJ1-1,.,TRBV28,.
TGTGCCAGCAGTACCTACGGACAAGTCTACGAGCAGTTCTTC,CASSTYGQVYEQFF,TRBJ2-1,.,TRBV27,.
TGTGCCAGCAGGCTGACAGGTCCTAATGAAAAACTGTTTTTT,CASRLTGPNEKLFF,TRBJ1-4,.,TRBV6-5,.
TGTGCCAGCTTAGATCAGCCCCAGCATTTT,CASLDQPQHF,TRBJ1-5,.,TRBV21-1,.
TGTGCCTGGAGTAAGGGGAATGAAAAACTGTTTTTT,CAWSKGNEKLFF,TRBJ1-4,.,TRBV30,.
TGTGCCAGCAGCCTATCGGTTGCGAACACTGAAGCTTTCTTT,CASSLSVANTEAFF,TRBJ1-1,.,TRBV7-8,.
TGTGCCAGTAGTATAGGCGGGGGAGATACGCAGTATTTT,CASSIGGGDTQYF,TRBJ2-3,TRBD2,TRBV19,.